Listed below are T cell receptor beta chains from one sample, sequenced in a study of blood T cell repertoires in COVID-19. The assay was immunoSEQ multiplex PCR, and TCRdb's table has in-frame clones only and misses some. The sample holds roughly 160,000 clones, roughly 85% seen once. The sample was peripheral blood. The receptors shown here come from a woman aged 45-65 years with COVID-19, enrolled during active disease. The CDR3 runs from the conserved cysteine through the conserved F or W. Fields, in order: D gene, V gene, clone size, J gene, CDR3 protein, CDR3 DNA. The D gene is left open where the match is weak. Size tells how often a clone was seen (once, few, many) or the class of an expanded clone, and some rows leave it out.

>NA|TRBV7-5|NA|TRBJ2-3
CARSLAGGRTDTQYF
TGTGCCAGAAGCTTAGCGGGGGGGCGCACAGATACGCAGTATTTT
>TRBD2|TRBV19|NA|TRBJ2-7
CASSTTSGEHYEQYF
TGTGCCAGTAGTACGACTAGCGGCGAACACTACGAGCAGTACTTC
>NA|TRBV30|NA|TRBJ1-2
CAWSVCMGGDCYGYTF
TGTGCCTGGAGTGTATGTATGGGAGGGGACTGCTATGGCTACACCTTC
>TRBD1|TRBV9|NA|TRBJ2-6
CASSPRDRGTSGANVLTF
TGTGCCAGCAGCCCCCGGGACAGGGGAACTTCTGGGGCCAACGTCCTGACTTTC
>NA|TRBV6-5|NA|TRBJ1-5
CASSKQGLGNQPQHF
TGTGCCAGCAGTAAACAGGGTTTAGGCAATCAGCCCCAGCATTTT
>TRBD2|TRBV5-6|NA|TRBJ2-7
CASSFRSGGVDSYEQYF
TGTGCCAGCAGCTTTCGGTCCGGGGGGGTTGACTCCTACGAGCAGTACTTC
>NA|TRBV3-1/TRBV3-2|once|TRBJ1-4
CASSQGWRGEKLFF
TGTGCCAGCAGCCAGGGTTGGAGAGGGGAAAAACTGTTTTTT
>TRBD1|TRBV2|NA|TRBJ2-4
CASNRQGYKNIQYF
TGTGCCAGCAACCGACAGGGGTACAAAAACATTCAGTACTTC
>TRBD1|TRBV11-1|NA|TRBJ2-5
CASSFTGTAQETQYF
TGTGCCAGCAGCTTCACCGGGACAGCTCAAGAGACCCAGTACTTC
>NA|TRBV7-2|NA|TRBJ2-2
CASSLGERTGELFF
TGTGCCAGCAGCTTAGGGGAGAGGACCGGGGAGCTGTTTTTT
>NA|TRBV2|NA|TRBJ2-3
CASRDTWISDTQYF
TGTGCCAGCCGGGACACGTGGATTTCAGATACGCAGTATTTT
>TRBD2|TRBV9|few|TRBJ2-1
CASSVGGGHYNEQFF
TGTGCCAGCAGCGTAGGCGGGGGGCACTACAATGAGCAGTTCTTC
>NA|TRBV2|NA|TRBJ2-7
CASGKGSYEQYF
TGTGCCAGTGGTAAAGGGAGCTACGAGCAGTACTTC
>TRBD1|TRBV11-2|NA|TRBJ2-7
CASSHYRGSYEQYF
TGTGCCAGCAGCCATTACAGGGGCTCCTACGAGCAGTACTTC
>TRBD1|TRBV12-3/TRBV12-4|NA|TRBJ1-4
CASRTGGKLFF
TGTGCCAGCAGGACAGGGGGAAAACTGTTTTTT
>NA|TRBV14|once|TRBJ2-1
CASSQDSAGWNEQFF
TGTGCCAGCAGCCAAGATTCGGCAGGGTGGAATGAGCAGTTCTTC
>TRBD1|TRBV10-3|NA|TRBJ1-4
CAISEKGANEKLFF
TGTGCCATCAGTGAGAAGGGGGCGAACGAAAAACTGTTTTTT
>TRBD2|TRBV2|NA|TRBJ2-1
CASSGDYNNEQFF
TGTGCCAGCAGTGGGGACTATAACAATGAGCAGTTCTTC
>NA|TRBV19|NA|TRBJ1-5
CASSIAPYGGNSNQPQHF
TGTGCCAGTAGTATAGCCCCCTATGGGGGCAATAGCAATCAGCCCCAGCATTTT
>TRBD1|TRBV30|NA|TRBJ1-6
CAWETGGASYNSPLHF
TGTGCCTGGGAAACAGGGGGCGCATCCTATAATTCACCCCTCCACTTT
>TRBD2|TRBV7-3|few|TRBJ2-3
CASSLDGGGDTQYF
TGTGCCAGCAGCTTGGACGGGGGAGGGGATACGCAGTATTTT